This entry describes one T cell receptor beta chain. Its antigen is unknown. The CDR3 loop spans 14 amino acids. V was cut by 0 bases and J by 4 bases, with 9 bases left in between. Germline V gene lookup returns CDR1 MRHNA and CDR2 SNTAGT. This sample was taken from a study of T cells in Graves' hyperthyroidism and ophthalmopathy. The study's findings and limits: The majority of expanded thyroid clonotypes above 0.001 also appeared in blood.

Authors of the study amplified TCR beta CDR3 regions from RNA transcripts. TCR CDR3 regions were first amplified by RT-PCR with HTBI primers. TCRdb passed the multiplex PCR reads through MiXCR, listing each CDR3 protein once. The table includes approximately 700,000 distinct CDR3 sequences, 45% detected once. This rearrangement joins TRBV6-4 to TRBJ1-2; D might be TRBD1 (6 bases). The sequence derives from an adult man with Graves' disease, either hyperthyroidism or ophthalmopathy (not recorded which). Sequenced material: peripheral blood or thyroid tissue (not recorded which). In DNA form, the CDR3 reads TGTGCCAGCAGTGACTCAGGGGGGGCCTATGGCTACACCTTC. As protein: CASSDSGGAYGYTF.